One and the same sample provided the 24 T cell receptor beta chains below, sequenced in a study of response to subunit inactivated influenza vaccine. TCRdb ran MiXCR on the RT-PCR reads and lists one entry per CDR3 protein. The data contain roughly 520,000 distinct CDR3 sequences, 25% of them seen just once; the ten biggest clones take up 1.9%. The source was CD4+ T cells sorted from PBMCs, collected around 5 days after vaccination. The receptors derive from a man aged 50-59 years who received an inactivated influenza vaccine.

The CDR3 DNA reads as TGTGCCAGCAGTTACGGGGGACGGGTGGGCTACGAGCAGTACTTC. Its translation is CASSYGGRVGYEQYF. The chain carries TRBV6-5 and TRBJ2-7, with D perhaps TRBD1 or TRBD2 (5 bases each). CDR1 is MNHEY and CDR2 is SVGAGI in the germline V gene. The CDR3 covers 15 residues. Trimming left V 2 bases short and J 3 bases short, with 14 bases between.

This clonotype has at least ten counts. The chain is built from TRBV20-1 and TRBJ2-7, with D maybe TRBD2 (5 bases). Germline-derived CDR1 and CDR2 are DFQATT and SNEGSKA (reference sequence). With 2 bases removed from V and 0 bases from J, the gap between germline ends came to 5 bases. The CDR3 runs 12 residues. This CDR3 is CSARLASYEQYF. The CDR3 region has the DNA TGCAGTGCTAGACTAGCCTCCTACGAGCAGTACTTC.

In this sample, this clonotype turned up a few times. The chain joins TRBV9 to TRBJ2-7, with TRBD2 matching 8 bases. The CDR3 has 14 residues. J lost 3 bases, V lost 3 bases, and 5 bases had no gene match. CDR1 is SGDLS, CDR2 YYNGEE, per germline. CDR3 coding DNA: TGTGCCAGCAGCGGTAGCGGGGCCTTCTACGAGCAGTACTTC. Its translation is CASSGSGAFYEQYF.

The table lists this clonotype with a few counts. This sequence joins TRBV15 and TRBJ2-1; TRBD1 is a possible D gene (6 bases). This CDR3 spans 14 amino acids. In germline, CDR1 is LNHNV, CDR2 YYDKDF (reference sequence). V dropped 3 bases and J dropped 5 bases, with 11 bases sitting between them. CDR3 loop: CATSRWTEHNEQFF. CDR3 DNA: TGTGCCACCAGCAGGTGGACAGAGCACAATGAGCAGTTCTTC.

The CDR3 DNA is TGTGCCAGCAGCCCCTCGGGACTAGCGGGAGACAATGAGCAGTTCTTC. Translated: CASSPSGLAGDNEQFF. This rearrangement joins TRBV7-2 to TRBJ2-1; 14 nucleotides line up with TRBD2. J lost 5 bases, V lost 5 bases, and 5 bases had no gene match. The CDR3 is 16 residues long. In germline, CDR1 is SGHTA, CDR2 FQGNSA.

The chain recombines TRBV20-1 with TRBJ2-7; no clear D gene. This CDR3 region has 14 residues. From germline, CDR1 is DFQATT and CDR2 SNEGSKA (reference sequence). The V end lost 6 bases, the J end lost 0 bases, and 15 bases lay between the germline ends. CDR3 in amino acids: CSAADGLTSYEQYF. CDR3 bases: TGCAGTGCAGCCGATGGGCTAACCTCCTACGAGCAGTACTTC.

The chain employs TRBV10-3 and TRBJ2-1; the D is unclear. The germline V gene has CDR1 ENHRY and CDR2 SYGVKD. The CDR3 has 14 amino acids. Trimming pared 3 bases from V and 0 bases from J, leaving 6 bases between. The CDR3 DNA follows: TGTGCCATCAGTGAACAGAGCTCCTACAATGAGCAGTTCTTC. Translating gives CAISEQSSYNEQFF.

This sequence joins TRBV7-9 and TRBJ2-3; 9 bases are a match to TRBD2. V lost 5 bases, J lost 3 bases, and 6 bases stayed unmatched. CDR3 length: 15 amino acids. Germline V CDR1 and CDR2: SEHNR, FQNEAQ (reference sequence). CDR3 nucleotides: TGTGCCAGCAGCCCCCAGCGGGGGGCAACAGATACGCAGTATTTT. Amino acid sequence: CASSPQRGATDTQYF.

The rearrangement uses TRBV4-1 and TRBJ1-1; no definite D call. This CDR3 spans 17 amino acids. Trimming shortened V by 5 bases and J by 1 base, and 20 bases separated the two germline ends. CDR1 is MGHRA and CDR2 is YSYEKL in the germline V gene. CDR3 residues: CASSSSGGGEPNTEAFF. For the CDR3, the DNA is TGCGCCAGCAGCTCATCCGGCGGTGGAGAACCGAACACTGAAGCTTTCTTT.

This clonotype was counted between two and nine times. The CDR3 loop reads CSAARTGMNTEAFF. In DNA form, the CDR3 reads TGCAGTGCTGCCAGGACAGGGATGAACACTGAAGCTTTCTTT. The chain employs TRBV20-1 and TRBJ1-1; 8 nucleotides line up with TRBD1. The CDR3 sequence is 14 residues long. Germline V CDR1 and CDR2: DFQATT, SNEGSKA (reference sequence). J was trimmed by 0 bases and V by 5 bases; bases with no gene match: 5.

CDR3 amino acids: CSASVGDGHYGYTF. The CDR3 coding sequence is TGCAGTGCCTCCGTGGGGGACGGGCACTATGGCTACACCTTC. The V gene is TRBV20-1, the J gene TRBJ1-2, with D perhaps matching TRBD1 (5 bases). The CDR3 has 14 residues. The V gene lost 6 bases and the J gene lost 3 bases, with 17 bases spanning the gap. Germline loops: CDR1 DFQATT, CDR2 SNEGSKA (reference sequence).

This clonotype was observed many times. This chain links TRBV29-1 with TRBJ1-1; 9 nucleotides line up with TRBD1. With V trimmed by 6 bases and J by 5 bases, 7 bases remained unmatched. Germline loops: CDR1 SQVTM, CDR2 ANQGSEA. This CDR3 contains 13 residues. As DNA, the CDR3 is TGCAGCGTGTCCGGGACAGGGAGGACTGAAGCTTTCTTT. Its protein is CSVSGTGRTEAFF.

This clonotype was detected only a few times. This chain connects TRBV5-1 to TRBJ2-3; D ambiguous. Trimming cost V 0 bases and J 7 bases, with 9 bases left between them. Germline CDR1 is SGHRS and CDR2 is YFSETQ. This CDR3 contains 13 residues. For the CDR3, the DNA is TGCGCCAGCAGCTTGGCCGGCAGAAATACGCAGTATTTT. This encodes CASSLAGRNTQYF.

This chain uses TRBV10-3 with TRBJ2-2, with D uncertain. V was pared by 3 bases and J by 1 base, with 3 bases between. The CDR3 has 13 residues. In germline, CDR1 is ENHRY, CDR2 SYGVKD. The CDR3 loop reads CAISDKNTGELFF. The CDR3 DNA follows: TGTGCCATCAGTGACAAGAACACCGGGGAGCTGTTTTTT.

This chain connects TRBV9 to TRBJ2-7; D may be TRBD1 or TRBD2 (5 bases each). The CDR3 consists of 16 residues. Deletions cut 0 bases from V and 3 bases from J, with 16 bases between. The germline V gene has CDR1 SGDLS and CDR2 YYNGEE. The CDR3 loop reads CASSVGGEPYLYEQYF. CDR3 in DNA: TGTGCCAGCAGCGTAGGAGGGGAGCCTTACCTCTACGAGCAGTACTTC.

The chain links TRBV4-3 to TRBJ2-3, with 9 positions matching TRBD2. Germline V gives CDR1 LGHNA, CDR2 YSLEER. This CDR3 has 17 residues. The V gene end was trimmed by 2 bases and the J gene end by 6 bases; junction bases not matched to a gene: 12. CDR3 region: CASSQSGRGGLPDTQYF. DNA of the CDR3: TGCGCCAGCAGCCAATCTGGGCGGGGGGGGCTCCCGGATACGCAGTATTTT.

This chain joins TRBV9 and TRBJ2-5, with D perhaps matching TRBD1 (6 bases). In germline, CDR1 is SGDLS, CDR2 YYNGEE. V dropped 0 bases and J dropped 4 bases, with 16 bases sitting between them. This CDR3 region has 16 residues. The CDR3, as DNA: TGTGCCAGCAGCGTAGACCCAGGGGTTGCCAGAGAGACCCAGTACTTC. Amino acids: CASSVDPGVARETQYF.

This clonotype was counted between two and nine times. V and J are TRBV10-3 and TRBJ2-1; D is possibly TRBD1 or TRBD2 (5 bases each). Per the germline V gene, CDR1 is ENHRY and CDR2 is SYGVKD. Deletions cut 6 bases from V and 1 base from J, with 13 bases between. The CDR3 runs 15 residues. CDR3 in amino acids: CAIRAGTGSYNEQFF. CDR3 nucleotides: TGTGCCATCAGGGCCGGGACGGGTTCCTACAATGAGCAGTTCTTC.

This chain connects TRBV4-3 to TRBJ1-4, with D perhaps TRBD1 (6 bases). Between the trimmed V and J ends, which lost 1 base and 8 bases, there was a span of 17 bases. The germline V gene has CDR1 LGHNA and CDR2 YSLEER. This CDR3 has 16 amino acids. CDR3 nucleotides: TGCGCCAGCAGCCAAGGGCGCACAGGGATTCGAGAAAAACTGTTTTTT. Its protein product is CASSQGRTGIREKLFF.

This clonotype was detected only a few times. CDR3 sequence: CASSLPGATYNEQFF. Here the CDR3 DNA reads TGTGCCAGCAGCTTACCGGGGGCGACCTACAATGAGCAGTTCTTC. V gene TRBV7-3 combines with J gene TRBJ2-1, with D perhaps being TRBD1 or TRBD2 (6 bases each). This CDR3 has 15 residues. Germline V gene data show CDR1 as SGHTA and CDR2 as FQGTGA. V lost 2 bases and J lost 2, with 10 bases in between.

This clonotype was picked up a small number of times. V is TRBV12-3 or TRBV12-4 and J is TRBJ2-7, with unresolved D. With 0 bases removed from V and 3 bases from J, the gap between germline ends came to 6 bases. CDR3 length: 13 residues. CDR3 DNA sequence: TGTGCCAGCAGTTTAGCGCTATACTACGAGCAGTACTTC. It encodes CASSLALYYEQYF.

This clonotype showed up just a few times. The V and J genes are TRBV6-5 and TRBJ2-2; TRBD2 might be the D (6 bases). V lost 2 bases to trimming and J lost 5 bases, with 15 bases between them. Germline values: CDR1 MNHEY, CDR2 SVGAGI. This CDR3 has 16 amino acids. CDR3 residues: CASSYGRRGNTGELFF. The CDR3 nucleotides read TGTGCCAGCAGTTACGGCAGGCGGGGAAATACCGGGGAGCTGTTTTTT.

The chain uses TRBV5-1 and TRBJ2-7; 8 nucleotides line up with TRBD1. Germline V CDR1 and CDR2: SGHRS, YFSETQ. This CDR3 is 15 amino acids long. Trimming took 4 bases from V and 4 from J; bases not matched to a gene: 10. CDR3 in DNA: TGCGCCAGCAGCCCAGATCCAGGGGGCGCGTACGAGCAGTACTTC. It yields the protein CASSPDPGGAYEQYF.

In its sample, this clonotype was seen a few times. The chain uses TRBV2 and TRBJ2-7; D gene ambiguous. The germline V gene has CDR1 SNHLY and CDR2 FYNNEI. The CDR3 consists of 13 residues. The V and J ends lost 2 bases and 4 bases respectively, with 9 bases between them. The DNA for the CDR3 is TGTGCCAGCAGTGAAAGGTTCCTGTACGAGCAGTACTTC. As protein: CASSERFLYEQYF.